Shown below are 20 T cell receptor beta chains from a single sample sequenced in a study of blood T cell repertoires in COVID-19. The data were produced by immunoSEQ multiplex PCR, yet TCRdb's version contains in-frame clones alone and is incomplete. The sample has some 260,000 clones; approximately 90% are singletons. Sequences were obtained from peripheral blood. These receptors originate from a woman aged 30 to 39 with COVID-19, enrolled during active disease.

This chain connects TRBV5-4 to TRBJ1-1; D not resolved. The CDR3 loop spans 15 amino acids. Germline-derived CDR1 and CDR2 are SGHNT and YYREEE (reference sequence). V shed 4 bases and J shed 0 bases, with 13 bases lying between them. In DNA form, the CDR3 reads TGTGCCAGCAGCCCCTCGAGGCTGTTGAACACTGAAGCTTTCTTT. It is translated as CASSPSRLLNTEAFF.

V and J are TRBV11-2 and TRBJ1-4; tentative D call: TRBD1 (6 bases). Germline-derived CDR1 and CDR2 are SGHAT and FQNNGV. The CDR3 covers 14 residues. Between the trimmed V and J ends, which lost 5 bases and 6 bases, there was a span of 13 bases. Written as DNA, the CDR3 is TGTGCCAGCAGCCCGGAACAGGGAGATGAAAAACTGTTTTTT. Encoded protein: CASSPEQGDEKLFF.

The chain links TRBV7-2 to TRBJ2-7; 10 bases agree with TRBD1. Germline assignment: CDR1 SGHTA and CDR2 FQGNSA. Losses at the gene ends were 2 bases for V and 6 bases for J; bases not matched to a gene: 10. The CDR3 sequence is 16 residues long. CDR3 coding DNA: TGTGCCAGCAGCTTAAGGTCATTGGGACAGGGGCGCGAGCAGTACTTC. This codes for CASSLRSLGQGREQYF.

The J gene is TRBJ2-1, the V gene TRBV5-1; 12 nucleotides line up with TRBD1. CDR3 length: 16 amino acids. The V and J ends lost 2 bases and 5 bases, in that order; junction bases with no gene match: 5. The germline V gene encodes CDR1 SGHRS and CDR2 YFSETQ. The CDR3 region is CASSLGRDRGHNEQFF. Written as DNA, the CDR3 is TGCGCCAGCAGCTTAGGCCGGGACAGGGGGCACAATGAGCAGTTCTTC. The complete variable domain, with remaining parts taken from reference TRBV5-1 and TRBJ2-1, reads KAGVTQTPRYLIKTRGQQVTLSCSPISGHRSVSWYQQTPGQGLQFLFEYFSETQRNKGNFPGRFSGRQFSNSRSEMNVSTLELGDSALYLCASSLGRDRGHNEQFFGPGTRLTVL.

The chain is built from TRBV27 and TRBJ2-1, with 8 nucleotides matching TRBD2. The junction had 6 bases not matched to a gene; V was cut back by 1 base and J by 7 bases. Per germline, CDR1 MNHEY and CDR2 SMNVEV (reference sequence). CDR3 size: 15 residues. The CDR3 spells CASSLFGGGLNEQFF. In nucleotides, the CDR3 is TGTGCCAGCAGTTTATTCGGGGGGGGCTTAAATGAGCAGTTCTTC.

In its sample, this clone was seen once. The J gene is TRBJ2-1, the V gene TRBV7-2; D perhaps matches TRBD2 (7 bases). The CDR3 runs 14 residues. CDR1 is SGHTA, CDR2 FQGNSA, per germline. With 0 bases removed from V and 9 bases from J, the gap between germline ends came to 12 bases. The CDR3 spells CASSLAGGGTEQFF. The DNA for the CDR3 is TGTGCCAGCAGCTTAGCGGGAGGGGGGACTGAGCAGTTCTTC.

The count of this clone is one. The CDR3 reads CASSIHRGLNTEAFF. In nucleotides, the CDR3 is TGTGCCAGTAGTATCCACAGGGGGCTGAACACTGAAGCTTTCTTT. The chain uses TRBV19 and TRBJ1-1; the match to TRBD1 covers 9 bases. J lost 0 bases, V lost 3 bases, and 2 bases had no gene match. Looked up from germline, CDR1 is LNHDA and CDR2 is SQIVND (reference sequence). CDR3 length: 15 amino acids.

The chain employs TRBV5-6 and TRBJ2-1; the match to TRBD1 covers 8 bases. Germline V gene sequence: CDR1 SGHDT, CDR2 YYEEEE. The CDR3 loop spans 16 amino acids. Trimming removed 0 bases from V and 10 bases from J; junction bases left unmatched: 12. The CDR3 region has the DNA TGTGCCAGCAGCTTGGGGCCTCTGGGACAGGTACACGAGCAGTTCTTC. It specifies CASSLGPLGQVHEQFF.

The rearrangement links TRBV27 to TRBJ2-5; 13 bases are a match to TRBD2. The CDR3 spans 16 residues. V lost 6 bases, J lost 3 bases, and 7 bases stayed unmatched. Germline CDR1 MNHEY, CDR2 SMNVEV (reference sequence). The CDR3 sequence is CASSRGLAGAKETQYF. The CDR3 bases are TGTGCCAGCAGCCGTGGACTAGCGGGGGCCAAAGAGACCCAGTACTTC.

V and J are TRBV7-8 and TRBJ1-2, with a tentative D call TRBD1 (5 bases). The CDR3 length is 14 residues. The germline V gene encodes CDR1 SGHVS and CDR2 FQNEAQ. Trimming cost V 1 base and J 7 bases, with 13 bases left between them. This chain's CDR3 is CASSLESQASGYTF. The CDR3 region has the DNA TGTGCCAGCAGCTTAGAGTCACAGGCCTCTGGCTACACCTTC.

The V gene is TRBV3-1 (or the pseudogene TRBV3-2), the J gene TRBJ1-1; 7 bases are a match to TRBD1. CDR3 length: 17 amino acids. V dropped 4 bases and J dropped 4; count of bases not matched to a gene: 15. The germline CDR1 and CDR2 sequences are LGHDT and YNNKEL (reference sequence). CDR3 sequence (DNA): TGTGCCAGCAGCCCCAACGCTCCCTTTGACAGGGCCACTGAAGCTTTCTTT. This sequence encodes CASSPNAPFDRATEAFF.

The chain joins TRBV5-1 to TRBJ2-5; 7 bases align to TRBD1. Germline CDR1 reads SGHRS; CDR2 reads YFSETQ. The CDR3 contains 15 residues. After removal of 1 base from V and 1 base from J, the junction contained 4 bases not matched to a gene. The CDR3 DNA reads as TGCGCCAGCAGCTTGTGGGGACAGTCCCAAGAGACCCAGTACTTC. Its protein is CASSLWGQSQETQYF.

This chain uses TRBV25-1 with TRBJ1-4, with 11 bases matching TRBD1. The CDR3 loop spans 15 amino acids. Trimming removed 5 bases from V and 7 bases from J; junction bases left unmatched: 6. Per the germline V gene, CDR1 is MGHDK and CDR2 is SYGVNS. CDR3 amino acids: CASSPDRGLGEKLFF. The CDR3, as DNA: TGTGCCAGCAGTCCGGACAGGGGGCTGGGTGAAAAACTGTTTTTT.

The rearrangement joins TRBV5-4 to TRBJ2-3; 8 bases fit TRBD2. The CDR3 consists of 17 residues. Trimming cost V 0 bases and J 7 bases; bases outside gene matches: 13. Germline V gene lookup returns CDR1 SGHNT and CDR2 YYREEE (reference sequence). The CDR3 coding sequence is TGTGCCAGCAGCTTGGACGGTGGAGCGGGAGACCCTTATACGCAGTATTTT. This sequence encodes CASSLDGGAGDPYTQYF.

The chain joins TRBV9 to TRBJ1-1; D uncertain. V was cut by 4 bases and J by 1 base, with 11 bases left in between. Germline V gene data show CDR1 as SGDLS and CDR2 as YYNGEE. The CDR3 runs to 14 residues. The CDR3 nucleotides are TGTGCCAGCAGCCCGCCCCGTAGGAACACTGAAGCTTTCTTT. Encoded protein: CASSPPRRNTEAFF.

Worth noting for this clone: Other DNA sequences in this specimen translate into the identical CDR3. The gene calls are TRBV2 and TRBJ1-5, with D possibly TRBD1 on 6 matching bases. Trimming took 2 bases from V and 2 from J, leaving 10 bases between them. Germline values: CDR1 SNHLY, CDR2 FYNNEI. The CDR3 length is 15 residues. CDR3 DNA: TGTGCCAGCAGTGAACAGGCAGGGGGCAATCAGCCCCAGCATTTT. This codes for CASSEQAGGNQPQHF.

Only one count was recorded for this clone. V usage is TRBV4-2 and J usage is TRBJ2-1; 10 bases are shared with TRBD1. The CDR3 consists of 15 residues. J gave up 8 bases and V 5 bases, and 9 bases lay outside the gene matches. Germline CDR1 reads LGHNA; CDR2 reads YNFKEQ. The CDR3 bases are TGTGCCAGCAGCTCGGACAGGGGGGATAGGGATGAGCAGTTCTTC. It specifies CASSSDRGDRDEQFF.

On this clone: Other DNA sequences of this sample code for an identical CDR3. The chain employs TRBV19 and TRBJ1-2; D is uncertain. CDR1 and CDR2 (germline): LNHDA, SQIVND (reference sequence). Deletions cut 3 bases from V and 2 bases from J, with 7 bases between. The CDR3 length is 13 residues. The CDR3 loop is CASSISGNYGYTF. The DNA for the CDR3 is TGTGCCAGTAGTATTTCAGGAAACTATGGCTACACCTTC.

The chain recombines TRBV6-5 with TRBJ1-6; weak D call: TRBD1 (6 bases). From germline, CDR1 is MNHEY and CDR2 SVGAGI. The CDR3 has 15 residues. Trimming cost V 5 bases and J 7 bases, with 15 bases left between them. The CDR3 nucleotides read TGTGCCAGCAGTACGAACAGGGTTAGGAATTCACCCCTCCACTTT. Protein sequence: CASSTNRVRNSPLHF.

The chain is built from TRBV11-3 and TRBJ2-1; D uncertain. In germline, CDR1 is SGHNT, CDR2 YENEEA. Between the trimmed V and J ends, which lost 3 bases and 0 bases, there was a span of 9 bases. CDR3 length: 15 amino acids. Written as DNA, the CDR3 is TGTGCCAGCAGCTTCGGCGGCCCCTCCTACAATGAGCAGTTCTTC. Translation gives CASSFGGPSYNEQFF.